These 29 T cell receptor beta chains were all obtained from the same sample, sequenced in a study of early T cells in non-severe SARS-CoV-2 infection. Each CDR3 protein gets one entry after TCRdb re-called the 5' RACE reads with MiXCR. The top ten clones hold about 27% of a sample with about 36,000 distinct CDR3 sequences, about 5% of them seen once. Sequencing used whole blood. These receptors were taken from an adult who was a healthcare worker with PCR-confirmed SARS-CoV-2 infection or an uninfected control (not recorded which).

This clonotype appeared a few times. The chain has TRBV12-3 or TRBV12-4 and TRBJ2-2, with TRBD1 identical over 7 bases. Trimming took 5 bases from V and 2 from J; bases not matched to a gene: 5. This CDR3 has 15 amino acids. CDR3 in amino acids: CASSRQGRNTGELFF. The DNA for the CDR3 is TGTGCCAGCAGTAGACAGGGAAGAAACACCGGGGAGCTGTTTTTT.

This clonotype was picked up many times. In DNA form, the CDR3 reads TGTGCCAGCAGCTTAGGCAGCCTAGCCTACGAGCAGTACTTC. It codes for CASSLGSLAYEQYF. This chain joins TRBV7-2 and TRBJ2-7; D uncertain. Germline CDR1 and CDR2: SGHTA and FQGNSA. Trimming stripped 1 base from V and 2 bases from J, with 9 bases between. The CDR3 runs 14 residues.

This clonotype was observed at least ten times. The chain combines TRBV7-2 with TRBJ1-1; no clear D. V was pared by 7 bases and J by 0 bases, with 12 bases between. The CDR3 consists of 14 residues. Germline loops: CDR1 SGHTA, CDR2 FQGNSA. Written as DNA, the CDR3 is TGTGCCAGCACCTGGGGAGTCATGAACACTGAAGCTTTCTTT. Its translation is CASTWGVMNTEAFF. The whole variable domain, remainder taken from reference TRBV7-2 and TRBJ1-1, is GAGVSQSPSNKVTEKGKDVELRCDPISGHTALYWYRQSLGQGLEFLIYFQGNSAPDKSGLPSDRFSAERTGGSVSTLTIQRTQQEDSAVYLCASTWGVMNTEAFFGQGTRLTVV.

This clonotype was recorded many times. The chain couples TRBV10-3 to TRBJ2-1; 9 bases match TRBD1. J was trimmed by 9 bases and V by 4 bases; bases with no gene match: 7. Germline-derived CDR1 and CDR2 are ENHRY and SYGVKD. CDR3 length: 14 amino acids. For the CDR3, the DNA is TGTGCCATCAGTGGCTTGGGGACAGGGAGTGAGCAGTTCTTC. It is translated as CAISGLGTGSEQFF.

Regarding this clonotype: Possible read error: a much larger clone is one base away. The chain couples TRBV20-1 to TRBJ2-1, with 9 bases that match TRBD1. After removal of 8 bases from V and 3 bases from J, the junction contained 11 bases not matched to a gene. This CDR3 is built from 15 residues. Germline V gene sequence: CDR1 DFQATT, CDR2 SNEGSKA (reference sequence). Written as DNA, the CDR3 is TGCAGTACTTCTCCCGGGACAGGGAGCTACAATGAGCAGTTCTTC. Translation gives CSTSPGTGSYNEQFF.

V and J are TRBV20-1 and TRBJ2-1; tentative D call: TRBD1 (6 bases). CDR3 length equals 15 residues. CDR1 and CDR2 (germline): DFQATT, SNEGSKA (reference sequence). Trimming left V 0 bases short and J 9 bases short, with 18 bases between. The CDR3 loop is CSARDPRGPGSEQFF. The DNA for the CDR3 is TGCAGTGCTAGAGACCCCAGGGGCCCTGGGAGTGAGCAGTTCTTC.

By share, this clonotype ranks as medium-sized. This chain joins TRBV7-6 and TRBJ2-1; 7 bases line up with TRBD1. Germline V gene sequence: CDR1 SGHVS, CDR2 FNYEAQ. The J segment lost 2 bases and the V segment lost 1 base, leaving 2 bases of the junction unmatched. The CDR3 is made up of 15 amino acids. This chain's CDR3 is CASSLGTGPYNEQFF. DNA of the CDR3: TGTGCCAGCAGCTTAGGGACAGGTCCCTACAATGAGCAGTTCTTC.

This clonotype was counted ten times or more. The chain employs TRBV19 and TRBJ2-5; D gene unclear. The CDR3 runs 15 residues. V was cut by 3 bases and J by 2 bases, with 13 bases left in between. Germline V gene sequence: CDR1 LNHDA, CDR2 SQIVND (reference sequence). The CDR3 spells CASSIKAIAQETQYF. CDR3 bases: TGTGCCAGTAGTATTAAAGCGATTGCACAAGAGACCCAGTACTTC.

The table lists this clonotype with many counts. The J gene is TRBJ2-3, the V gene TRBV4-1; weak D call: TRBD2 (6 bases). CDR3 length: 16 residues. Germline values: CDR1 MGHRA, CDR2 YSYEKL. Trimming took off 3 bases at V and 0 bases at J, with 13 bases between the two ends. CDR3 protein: CASSQEPGTSTDTQYF. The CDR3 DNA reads TGCGCCAGCAGCCAGGAGCCCGGGACTAGCACAGATACGCAGTATTTT.

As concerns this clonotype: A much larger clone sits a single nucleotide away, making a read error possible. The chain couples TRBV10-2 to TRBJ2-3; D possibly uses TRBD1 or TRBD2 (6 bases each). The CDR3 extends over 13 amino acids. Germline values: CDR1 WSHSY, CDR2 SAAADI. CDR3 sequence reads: CVSLLGGTDTQYF. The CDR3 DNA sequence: TGCGTCAGCCTCTTAGGGGGGACAGATACGCAGTATTTT.

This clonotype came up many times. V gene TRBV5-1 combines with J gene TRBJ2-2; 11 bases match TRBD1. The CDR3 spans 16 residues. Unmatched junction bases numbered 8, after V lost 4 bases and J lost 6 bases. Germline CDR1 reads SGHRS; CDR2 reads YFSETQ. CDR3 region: CASSLRDRGMAGELFF. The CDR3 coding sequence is TGCGCCAGCAGCCTCCGGGACAGGGGGATGGCCGGGGAGCTGTTTTTT.

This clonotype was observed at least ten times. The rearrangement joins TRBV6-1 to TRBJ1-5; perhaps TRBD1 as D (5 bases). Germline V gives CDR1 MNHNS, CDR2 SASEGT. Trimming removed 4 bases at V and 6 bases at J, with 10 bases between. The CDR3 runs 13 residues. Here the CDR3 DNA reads TGTGCCAGCAGTGTTACGGGGACTCAGCCCCAGCATTTT. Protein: CASSVTGTQPQHF.

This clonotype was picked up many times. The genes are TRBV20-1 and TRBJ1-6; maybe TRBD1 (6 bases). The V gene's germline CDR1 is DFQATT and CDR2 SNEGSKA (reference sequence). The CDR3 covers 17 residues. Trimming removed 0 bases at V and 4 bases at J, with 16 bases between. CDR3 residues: CSARDTRRDIYNSPLHF. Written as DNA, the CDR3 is TGCAGTGCTAGAGATACGCGCAGGGACATATATAATTCACCCCTCCACTTT.

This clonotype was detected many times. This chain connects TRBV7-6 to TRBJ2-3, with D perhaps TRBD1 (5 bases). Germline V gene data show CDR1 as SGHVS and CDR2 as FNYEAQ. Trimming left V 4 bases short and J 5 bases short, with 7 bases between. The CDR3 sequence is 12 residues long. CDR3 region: CASSSRGDTQYF. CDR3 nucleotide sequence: TGTGCCAGCAGCTCTAGGGGAGATACGCAGTATTTT.

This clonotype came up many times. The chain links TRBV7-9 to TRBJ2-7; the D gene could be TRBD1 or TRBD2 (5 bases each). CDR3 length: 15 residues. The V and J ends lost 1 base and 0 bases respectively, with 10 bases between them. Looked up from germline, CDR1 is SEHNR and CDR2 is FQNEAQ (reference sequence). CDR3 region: CASSLVRGGSYEQYF. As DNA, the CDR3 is TGTGCCAGCAGCTTAGTCCGGGGCGGCTCCTACGAGCAGTACTTC.

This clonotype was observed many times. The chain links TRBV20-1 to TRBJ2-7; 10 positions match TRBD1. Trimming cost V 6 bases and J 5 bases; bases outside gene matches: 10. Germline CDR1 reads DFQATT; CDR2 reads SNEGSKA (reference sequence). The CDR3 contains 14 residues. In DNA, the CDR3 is TGCAGTGCAAGTCAGGGGACAGGGGCCAACGAGCAGTACTTC. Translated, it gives CSASQGTGANEQYF.

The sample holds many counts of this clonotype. Here the CDR3 DNA reads TGCAGCGTTGAATGGGTCCACGAGATAGAGACCCAGTACTTC. Protein sequence: CSVEWVHEIETQYF. The chain couples TRBV29-1 to TRBJ2-5, with no clear D. This CDR3 is 14 amino acids long. The V end was cut by 2 bases, the J end by 4 bases, with 14 bases between. From germline, CDR1 is SQVTM and CDR2 ANQGSEA.

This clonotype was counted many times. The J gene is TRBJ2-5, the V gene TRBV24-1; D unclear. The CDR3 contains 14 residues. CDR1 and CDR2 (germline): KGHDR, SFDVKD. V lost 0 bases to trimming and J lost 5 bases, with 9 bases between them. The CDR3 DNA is TGTGCCACCAGTGATTTGCGCCACGGGGAGACCCAGTACTTC. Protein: CATSDLRHGETQYF.

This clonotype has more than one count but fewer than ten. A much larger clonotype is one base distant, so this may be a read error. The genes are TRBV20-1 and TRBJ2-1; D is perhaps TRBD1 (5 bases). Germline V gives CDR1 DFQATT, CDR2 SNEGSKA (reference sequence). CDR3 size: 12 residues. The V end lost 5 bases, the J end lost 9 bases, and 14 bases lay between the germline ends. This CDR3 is CSAGRQLTEQFF. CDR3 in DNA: TGCAGTGCTGGCAGACAGTTAACTGAGCAGTTCTTC.

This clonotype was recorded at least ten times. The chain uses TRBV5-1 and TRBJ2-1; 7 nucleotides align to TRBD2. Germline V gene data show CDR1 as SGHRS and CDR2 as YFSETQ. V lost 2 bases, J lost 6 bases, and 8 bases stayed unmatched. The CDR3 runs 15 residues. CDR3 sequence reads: CASSFWAGETNEQFF. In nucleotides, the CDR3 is TGCGCCAGCAGCTTTTGGGCGGGAGAAACCAATGAGCAGTTCTTC.

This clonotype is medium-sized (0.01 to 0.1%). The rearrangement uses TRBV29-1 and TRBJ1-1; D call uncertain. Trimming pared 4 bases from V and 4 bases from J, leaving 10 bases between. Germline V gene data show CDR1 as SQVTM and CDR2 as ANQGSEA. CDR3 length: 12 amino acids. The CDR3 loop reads CSVVEKTTEAFF. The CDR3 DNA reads TGCAGCGTTGTAGAGAAGACCACTGAAGCTTTCTTT.

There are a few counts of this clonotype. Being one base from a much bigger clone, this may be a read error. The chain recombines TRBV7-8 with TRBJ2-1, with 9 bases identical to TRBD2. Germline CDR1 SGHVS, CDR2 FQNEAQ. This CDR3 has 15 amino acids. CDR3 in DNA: TGTGCCAGCAGCTCAGTAGCGGGAGTGCTCAATGAGCAGTCCTTC. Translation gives CASSSVAGVLNEQSF.

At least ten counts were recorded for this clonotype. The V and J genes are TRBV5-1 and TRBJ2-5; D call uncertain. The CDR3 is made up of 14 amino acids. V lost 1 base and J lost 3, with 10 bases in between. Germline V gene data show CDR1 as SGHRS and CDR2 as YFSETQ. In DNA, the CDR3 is TGCGCCAGCAGCTTGCAACAGAGAGAAGAGACCCAGTACTTC. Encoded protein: CASSLQQREETQYF.

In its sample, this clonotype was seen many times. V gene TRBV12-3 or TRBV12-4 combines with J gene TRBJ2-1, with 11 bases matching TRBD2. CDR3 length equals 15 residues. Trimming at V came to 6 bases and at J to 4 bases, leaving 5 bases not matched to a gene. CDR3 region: CASSPLAGGYNEQFF. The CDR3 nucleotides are TGTGCCAGCAGCCCCCTAGCGGGGGGATACAATGAGCAGTTCTTC.

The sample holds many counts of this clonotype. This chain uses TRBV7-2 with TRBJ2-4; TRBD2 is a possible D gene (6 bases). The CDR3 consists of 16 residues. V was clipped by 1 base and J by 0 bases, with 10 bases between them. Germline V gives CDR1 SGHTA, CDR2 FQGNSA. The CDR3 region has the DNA TGTGCCAGCAGCTTAGACGGGGGACGAGCCAAAAACATTCAGTACTTC. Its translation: CASSLDGGRAKNIQYF.

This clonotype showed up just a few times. The CDR3: CASSGTAGLRNSPLHF. The CDR3 coding sequence is TGTGCCAGCAGCGGGACTGCAGGGTTGAGGAATTCACCCCTCCACTTT. V and J are TRBV7-9 and TRBJ1-6; D possibly corresponds to TRBD1 (5 bases). The CDR3 has 16 amino acids. From germline, CDR1 is SEHNR and CDR2 FQNEAQ (reference sequence). V lost 5 bases, J lost 7 bases, and 18 bases lay in between.

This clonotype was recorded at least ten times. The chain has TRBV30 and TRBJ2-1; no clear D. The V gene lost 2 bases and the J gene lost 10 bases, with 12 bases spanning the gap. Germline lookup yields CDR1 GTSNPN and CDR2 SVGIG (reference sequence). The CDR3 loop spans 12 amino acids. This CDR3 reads CAWSSDAEEQFF. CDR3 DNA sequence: TGTGCCTGGAGTTCTGATGCAGAGGAGCAGTTCTTC.

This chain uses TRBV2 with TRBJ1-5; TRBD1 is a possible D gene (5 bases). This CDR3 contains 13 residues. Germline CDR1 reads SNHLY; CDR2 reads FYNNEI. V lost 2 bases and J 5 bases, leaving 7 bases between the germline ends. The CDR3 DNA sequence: TGTGCCAGCAGTGAAATGGGGGATCAGCCCCAGCATTTT. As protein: CASSEMGDQPQHF.

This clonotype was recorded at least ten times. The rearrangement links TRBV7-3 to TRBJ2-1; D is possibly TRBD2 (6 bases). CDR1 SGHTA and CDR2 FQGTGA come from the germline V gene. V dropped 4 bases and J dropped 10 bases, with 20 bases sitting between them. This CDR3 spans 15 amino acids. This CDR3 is CASSSSGLVRREQFF. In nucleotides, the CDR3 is TGTGCCAGCAGCTCTTCGGGACTGGTACGTCGGGAGCAGTTCTTC.